The TCR beta chain described here comes from a study of CXCR3-negative and CXCR3-positive naive CD8 T cells (dated by TCRdb to the late 2010s). As for the study more broadly: In total, about 135 million TRB reads were obtained, corresponding to roughly 1.5 +/- 0.3 million reads per library. Diversity and physicochemical repertoire analyses were performed on approximately 10 donors pooled from two independent experiments. Naive subsets from five or six donors and memory cells from 3 donors were included in the TRBV-TRBJ cluster analysis.

CDR1 is given as LNHNV and CDR2 as YYDKDF, both from the germline V gene (reference sequence). Spanning cysteine to phenylalanine, the CDR3 consists of 17 amino acids. No DNA sequence is on record. Sequenced using a NextSeq 550. The Human TCR Profiling Kit (MiLaboratory) was used to make UMI-labeled 5' RACE TRB cDNA libraries. The full amount of extracted RNA was used for cDNA synthesis, and the full amount of resulting cDNA was used for PCR amplification. Libraries were prepared in parallel with an identical number of PCR cycles. From the authors' description of their analysis: With a requirement of at least two reads per UMI, MIGEC and MiXCR extracted about 50,000 +/- 10,000 unique UMI-labeled TRB cDNA molecules per library. On average, each library contained approximately 40,000 +/- 10,000 functional in-frame TRB CDR3 nucleotide clonotypes without stop codons. Diversity metrics, including normalized Shannon-Wiener and Chao1, were computed in VDJtools after downsampling to 5000 UMI-labeled TRB molecules per sample. For the central five CDR3 residues, VDJtools calculated physicochemical properties weighted by clonotype size, namely interaction energy, strength, volume and Kidera factor 4. The reads underwent TCRdb reprocessing, giving one record for each CDR3 protein sequence and no DNA. The V and J calls here are based on TCRdb, not the publication. The sample table on file contains 100,000 to 150,000 distinct CDR3 sequences. The ten largest clones represent 0.45% to 0.6% of the sample.

In regard to this clonotype: The target of this receptor is not known.

Points the paper makes about the study in general: Similar TRBV-TRBJ usage was shown by naive CXCR3-negative and CXCR3-positive cells from the same donor, whereas distinct patterns were shown by memory cells. Compared with CXCR3-negative naive cells, CXCR3-positive naive cells had TRB CDR3s with higher hydrophobicity (lower Kidera factor 4), lower energy, and higher strength and volume indices. CXCR3 expression partially decreased after cryopreservation, so most assays used freshly isolated PBMCs. Because surface CD5, which has been linked to self-reactivity in mice, was comparable between naive subsets, TCR interaction strength was also inferred from TRB CDR3 physicochemical properties. Both naive subsets had comparably high repertoire diversity, while memory CD8+ T cells had much lower repertoire diversity.

Each CD8+ T cell subset was flow-sorted in triplicate, with about 320,000 cells per subset placed directly into RLT lysis buffer. Naive CD8+ T cells were defined stringently as CD45RO-CCR7+CD27+CD95- to exclude memory contaminants. Peripheral blood mononuclear cells were isolated from buffy coats by standard density gradient centrifugation. Naive CXCR3-negative and CXCR3-positive CD8+ T cells were flow-sorted on a FACSAria III. Total RNA was extracted from sorted cells with an RNeasy Mini Kit. The rearranged segments are TRBV15 and TRBJ1-5; absent DNA, TCRdb's TRBD1 call cannot be checked. The sequencing sample was made of naive CXCR3- CD8+ T cells from blood. The sample's cell subset or site label, decoded: CD45RO-CCR7+CD27+CD95- naive CD8+ T cells lacking CXCR3 (TNR3-). The origin of this receptor is a human donor in good health. Some clones in this sample may be carry-over from other donors' samples. CDR3 reads: CATSRDRVGAGNQPQHF. Full variable domain (CDR3 extended with the reference TRBV15 and TRBJ1-5 proteins): DAMVIQNPRYQVTQFGKPVTLSCSQTLNHNVMYWYQQKSSQAPKLLFHYYDKDFNNEADTPDNFQSRRPNTSFCFLDIRSPGLGDTAMYLCATSRDRVGAGNQPQHFGDGTRLSIL.